The sequence of this TCR beta chain was determined in a study of type 1 regulatory T cells. In the study overall: An in vitro protocol generated T-allo10, a Tr1-enriched, alloantigen-specific CD4 T cell product.

CDR1 and CDR2 (germline): MGHRA, YSYEKL. The V end lost 1 base, the J end lost 1 base, and 10 bases lay between the germline ends. The CDR3 runs 15 residues. Overall study results and limits: Type 1 regulatory T cells had a more restricted TCR repertoire than non-type 1 regulatory T cells.

Comment on this clonotype: Its antigen is unidentified.

Using its own MiXCR run on the reads, TCRdb lists one record per CDR3 protein. The table shows more than 50,000 distinct CDR3 sequences, with 60% to 80% occurring only once. Sequenced sample: cultured non-Tr1 T cells, either the whole culture or a sorted T cell fraction (not recorded which). The clonotype comes from a human donor in good health. The rearrangement joins TRBV4-1 to TRBJ1-2; a weak D match, TRBD1 (5 bases). CDR3: CASSQVTAINYGYTF. The CDR3 coding sequence is TGCGCCAGCAGCCAAGTGACAGCTATTAACTATGGCTACACCTTC.